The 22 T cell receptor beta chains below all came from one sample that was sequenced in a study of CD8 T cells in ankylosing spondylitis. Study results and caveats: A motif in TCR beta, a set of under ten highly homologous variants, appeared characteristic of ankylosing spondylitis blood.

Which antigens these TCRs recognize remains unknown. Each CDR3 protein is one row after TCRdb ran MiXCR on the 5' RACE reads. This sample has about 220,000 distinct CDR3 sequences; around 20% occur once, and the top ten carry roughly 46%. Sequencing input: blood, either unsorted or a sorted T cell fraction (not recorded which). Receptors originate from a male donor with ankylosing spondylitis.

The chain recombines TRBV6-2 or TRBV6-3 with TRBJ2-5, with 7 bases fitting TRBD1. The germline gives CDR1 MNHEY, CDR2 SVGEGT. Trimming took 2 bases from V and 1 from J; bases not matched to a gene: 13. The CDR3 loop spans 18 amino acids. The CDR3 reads CASSYDAEGAESQETQYF. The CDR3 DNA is TGTGCCAGCAGTTACGACGCCGAGGGGGCGGAAAGCCAAGAGACCCAGTACTTC.

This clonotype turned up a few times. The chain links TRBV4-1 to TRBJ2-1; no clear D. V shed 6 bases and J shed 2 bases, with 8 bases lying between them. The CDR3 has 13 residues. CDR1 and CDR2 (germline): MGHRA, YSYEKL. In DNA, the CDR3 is TGCGCCAGCAGACCACCAACCTACAATGAGCAGTTCTTC. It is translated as CASRPPTYNEQFF.

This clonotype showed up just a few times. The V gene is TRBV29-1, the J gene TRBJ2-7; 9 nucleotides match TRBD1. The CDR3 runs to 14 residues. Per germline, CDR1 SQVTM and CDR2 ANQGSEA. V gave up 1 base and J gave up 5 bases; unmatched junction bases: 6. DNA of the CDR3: TGCAGCGTTGAAGGGGGGACAGGGCTCGACGAGCAGTACTTC. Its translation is CSVEGGTGLDEQYF.

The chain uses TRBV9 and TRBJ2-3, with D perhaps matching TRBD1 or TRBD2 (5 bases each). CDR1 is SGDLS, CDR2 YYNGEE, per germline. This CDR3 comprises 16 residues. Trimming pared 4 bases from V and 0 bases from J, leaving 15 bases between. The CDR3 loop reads CASSPWGGPSTDTQYF. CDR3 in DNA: TGTGCCAGCAGCCCCTGGGGCGGGCCTAGCACAGATACGCAGTATTTT.

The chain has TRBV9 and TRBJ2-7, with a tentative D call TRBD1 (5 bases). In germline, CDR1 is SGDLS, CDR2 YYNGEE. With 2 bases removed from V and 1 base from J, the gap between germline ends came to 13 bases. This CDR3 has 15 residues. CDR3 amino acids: CASSVGRASSYEQYF. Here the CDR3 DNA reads TGTGCCAGCAGCGTCGGCAGGGCATCGTCCTACGAGCAGTACTTC.

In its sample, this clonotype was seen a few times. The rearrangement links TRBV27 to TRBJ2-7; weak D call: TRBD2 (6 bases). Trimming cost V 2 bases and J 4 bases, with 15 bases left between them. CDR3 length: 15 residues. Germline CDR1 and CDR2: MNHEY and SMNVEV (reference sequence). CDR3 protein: CASSLNTGVLYEQYF. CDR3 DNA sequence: TGTGCCAGCAGTTTAAATACGGGGGTTTTATACGAGCAGTACTTC.

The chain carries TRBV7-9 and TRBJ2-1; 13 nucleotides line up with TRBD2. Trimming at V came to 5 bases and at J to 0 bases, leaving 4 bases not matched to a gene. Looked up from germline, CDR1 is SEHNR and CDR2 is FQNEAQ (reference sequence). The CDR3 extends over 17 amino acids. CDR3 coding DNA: TGTGCCAGCAGCCTGTGGACTAGCGGGGGCTCCTACAATGAGCAGTTCTTC. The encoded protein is CASSLWTSGGSYNEQFF.

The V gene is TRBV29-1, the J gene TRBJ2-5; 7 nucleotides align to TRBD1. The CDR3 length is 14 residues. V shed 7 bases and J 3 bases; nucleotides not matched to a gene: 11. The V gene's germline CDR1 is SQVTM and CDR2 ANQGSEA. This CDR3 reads CSAAPGQFEETQYF. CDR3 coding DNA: TGCAGCGCCGCCCCGGGACAGTTTGAAGAGACCCAGTACTTC. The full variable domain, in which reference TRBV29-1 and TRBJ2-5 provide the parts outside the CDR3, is SAVISQKPSRDICQRGTSLTIQCQVDSQVTMMFWYRQQPGQSLTLIATANQGSEATYESGFVIDKFPISRPNLTFSTLTVSNMSPEDSSIYLCSAAPGQFEETQYFGPGTRLLVL.

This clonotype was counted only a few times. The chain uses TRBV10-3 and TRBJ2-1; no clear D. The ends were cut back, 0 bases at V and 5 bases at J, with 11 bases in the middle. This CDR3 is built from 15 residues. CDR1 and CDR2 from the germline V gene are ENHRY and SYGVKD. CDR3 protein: CAISESARTDNEQFF. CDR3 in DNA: TGTGCCATCAGTGAGTCCGCCAGGACCGACAATGAGCAGTTCTTC.

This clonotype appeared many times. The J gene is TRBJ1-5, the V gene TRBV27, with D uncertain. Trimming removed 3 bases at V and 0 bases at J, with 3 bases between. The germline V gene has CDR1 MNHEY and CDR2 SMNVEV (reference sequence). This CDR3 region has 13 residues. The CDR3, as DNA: TGTGCCAGCAGTTTGGGTAGCAATCAGCCCCAGCATTTT. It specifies CASSLGSNQPQHF.

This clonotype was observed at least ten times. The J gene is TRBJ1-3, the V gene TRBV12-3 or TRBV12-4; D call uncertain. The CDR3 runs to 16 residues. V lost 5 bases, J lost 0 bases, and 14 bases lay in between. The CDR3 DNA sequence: TGTGCCAGCAGTCCCTCCCCCCCTACCTCTGGAAACACCATATATTTT. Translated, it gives CASSPSPPTSGNTIYF.

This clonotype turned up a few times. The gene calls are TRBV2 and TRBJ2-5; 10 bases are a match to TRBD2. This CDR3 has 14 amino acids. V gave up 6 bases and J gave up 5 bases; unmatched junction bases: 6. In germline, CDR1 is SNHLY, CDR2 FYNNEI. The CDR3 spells CASRASGSWETQYF. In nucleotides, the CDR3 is TGTGCCAGCAGGGCTAGCGGGAGTTGGGAGACCCAGTACTTC.

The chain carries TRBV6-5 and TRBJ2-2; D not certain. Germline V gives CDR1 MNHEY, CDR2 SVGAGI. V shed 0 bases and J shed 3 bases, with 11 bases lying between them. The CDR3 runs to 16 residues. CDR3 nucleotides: TGTGCCAGCAGTTACTCAGGGTCGGAGTACACCGGGGAGCTGTTTTTT. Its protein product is CASSYSGSEYTGELFF.

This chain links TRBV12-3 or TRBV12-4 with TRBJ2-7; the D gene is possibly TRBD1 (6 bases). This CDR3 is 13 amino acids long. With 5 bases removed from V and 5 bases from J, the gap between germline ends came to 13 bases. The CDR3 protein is CASSLVRGHEQYF. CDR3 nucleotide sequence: TGTGCCAGCAGTCTGGTCAGGGGCCACGAGCAGTACTTC.

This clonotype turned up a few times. The CDR3 here is CASSEFGSGELFF. DNA of the CDR3: TGTGCCAGCAGTGAGTTCGGGTCCGGGGAGCTGTTTTTT. The chain recombines TRBV6-1 with TRBJ2-2; D remains unclear. CDR1 and CDR2 (germline): MNHNS, SASEGT. The length of the CDR3 is 13 residues. V was shortened by 3 bases and J by 6 bases, with 8 bases between the two germline ends.

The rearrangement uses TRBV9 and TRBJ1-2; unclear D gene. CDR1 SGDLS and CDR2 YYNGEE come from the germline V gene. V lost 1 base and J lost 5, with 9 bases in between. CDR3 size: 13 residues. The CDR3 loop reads CASSVFEKYGYTF. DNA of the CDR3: TGTGCCAGCAGCGTATTCGAGAAATATGGCTACACCTTC.

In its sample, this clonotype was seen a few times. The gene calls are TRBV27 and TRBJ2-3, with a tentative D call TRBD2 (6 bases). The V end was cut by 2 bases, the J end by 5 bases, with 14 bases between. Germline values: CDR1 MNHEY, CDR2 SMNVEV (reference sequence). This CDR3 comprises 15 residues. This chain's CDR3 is CASSLGGESGDTQYF. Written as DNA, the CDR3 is TGTGCCAGCAGTTTAGGAGGGGAGTCAGGAGATACGCAGTATTTT.

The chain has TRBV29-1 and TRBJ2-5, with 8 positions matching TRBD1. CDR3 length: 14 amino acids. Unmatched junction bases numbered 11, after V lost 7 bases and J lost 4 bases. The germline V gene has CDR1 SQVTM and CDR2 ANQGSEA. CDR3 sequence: CSGERQGMGETQYF. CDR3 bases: TGCAGCGGCGAACGACAGGGGATGGGAGAGACCCAGTACTTC.

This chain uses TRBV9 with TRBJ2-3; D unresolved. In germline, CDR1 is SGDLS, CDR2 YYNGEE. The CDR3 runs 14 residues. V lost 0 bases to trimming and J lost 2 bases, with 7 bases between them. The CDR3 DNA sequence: TGTGCCAGCAGCGTAGATGCCTCCACAGATACGCAGTATTTT. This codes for CASSVDASTDTQYF.

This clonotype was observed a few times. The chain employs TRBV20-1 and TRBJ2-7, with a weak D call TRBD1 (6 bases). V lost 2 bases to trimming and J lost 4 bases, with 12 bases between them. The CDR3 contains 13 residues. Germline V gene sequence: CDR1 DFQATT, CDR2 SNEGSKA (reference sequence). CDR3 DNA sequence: TGCAGTGCTAGATCAGGACAGATTTACGAGCAGTACTTC. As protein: CSARSGQIYEQYF.

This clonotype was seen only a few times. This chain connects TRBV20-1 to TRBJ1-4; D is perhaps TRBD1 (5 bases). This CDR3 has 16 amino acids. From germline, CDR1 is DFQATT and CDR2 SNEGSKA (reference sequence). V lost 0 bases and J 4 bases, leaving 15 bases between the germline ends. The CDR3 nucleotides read TGCAGTGCTAGAGACCGCCGTCGGGACCTTAATGAAAAACTGTTTTTT. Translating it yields CSARDRRRDLNEKLFF.

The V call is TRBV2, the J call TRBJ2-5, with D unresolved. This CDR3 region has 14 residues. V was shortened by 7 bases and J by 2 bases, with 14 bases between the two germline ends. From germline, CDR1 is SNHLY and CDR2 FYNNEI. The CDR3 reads CASTPVDRQETQYF. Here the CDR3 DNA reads TGTGCCAGCACCCCCGTGGATAGACAAGAGACCCAGTACTTC.